This TCR beta chain was sequenced during a study of T cells in Graves' hyperthyroidism and ophthalmopathy. The wider study: Peripheral blood was collected at initial diagnosis, before any treatment.

This clonotype was detected many times. What it binds is not known. Study-level points and caveats: Most thyroid clonotypes expanded above 0.001 appeared in blood too.

Authors of the study amplified TCR beta CDR3 regions from RNA transcripts. In the first-round RT-PCR of the TCR CDR3, the HTBI primer set was used. TCRdb itself ran the multiplex PCR reads through MiXCR, one entry per CDR3 protein. This sample has under 400,000 distinct CDR3 sequences; over 20% occur once, and the top ten carry about 50%. V trimming: 5 bases; J trimming: 10 bases; junction bases outside the gene matches: 13. CDR3 length: 15 amino acids. The germline gives CDR1 MNHNS, CDR2 SASEGT. The sample consisted of blood. The sequence was collected from a woman aged 45-59 years with Graves' hyperthyroidism. The chain links TRBV6-1 to TRBJ2-1; 8 nucleotides agree with TRBD1. The CDR3 reads CASSNRDRRSLEQFF. The CDR3 DNA is TGTGCCAGCAGTAACCGGGACAGGAGAAGCTTGGAGCAGTTCTTC.